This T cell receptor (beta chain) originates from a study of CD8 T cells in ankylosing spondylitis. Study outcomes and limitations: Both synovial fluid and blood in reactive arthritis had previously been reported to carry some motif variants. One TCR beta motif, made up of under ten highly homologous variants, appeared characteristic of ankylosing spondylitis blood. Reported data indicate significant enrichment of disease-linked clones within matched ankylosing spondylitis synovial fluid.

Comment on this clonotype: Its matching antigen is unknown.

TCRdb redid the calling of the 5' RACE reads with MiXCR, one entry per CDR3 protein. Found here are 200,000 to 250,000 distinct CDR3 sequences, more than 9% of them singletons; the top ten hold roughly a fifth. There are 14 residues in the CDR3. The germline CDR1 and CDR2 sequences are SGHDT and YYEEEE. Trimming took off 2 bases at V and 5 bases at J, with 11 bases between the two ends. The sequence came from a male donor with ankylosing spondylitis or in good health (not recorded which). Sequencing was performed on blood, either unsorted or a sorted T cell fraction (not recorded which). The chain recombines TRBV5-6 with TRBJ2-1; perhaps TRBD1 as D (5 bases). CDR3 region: CASSFRTTNNEQFF. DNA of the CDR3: TGTGCCAGCAGCTTCCGGACAACCAACAATGAGCAGTTCTTC.